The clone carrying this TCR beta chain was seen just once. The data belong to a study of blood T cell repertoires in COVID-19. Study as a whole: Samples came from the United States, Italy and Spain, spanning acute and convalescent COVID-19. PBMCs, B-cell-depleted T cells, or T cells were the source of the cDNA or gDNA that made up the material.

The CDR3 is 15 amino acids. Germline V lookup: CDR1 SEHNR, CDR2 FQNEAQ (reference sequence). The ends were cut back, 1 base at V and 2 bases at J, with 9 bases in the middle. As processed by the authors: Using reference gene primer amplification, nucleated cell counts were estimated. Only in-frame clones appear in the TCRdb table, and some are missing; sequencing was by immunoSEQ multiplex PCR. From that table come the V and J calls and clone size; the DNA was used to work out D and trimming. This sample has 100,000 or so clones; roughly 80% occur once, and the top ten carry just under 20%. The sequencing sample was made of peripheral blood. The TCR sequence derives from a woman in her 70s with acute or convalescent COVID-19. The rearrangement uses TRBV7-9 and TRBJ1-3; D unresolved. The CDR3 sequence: CASSLVSRAGNTIYF. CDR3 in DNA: TGTGCCAGCAGCTTAGTATCCCGGGCTGGAAACACCATATATTTT.